This T cell receptor beta chain was recovered during a study of blood T cell repertoires in COVID-19 (dated by TCRdb to about 2020). For context, the study as a whole: Samples covering the acute and convalescent phases of COVID-19 were provided by collaborators in the United States, Italy and Spain. The material from the prospective study consisted of cDNA or gDNA derived from T cells, B-cell-depleted T cells, or PBMCs. The dataset comprised deeply sampled blood TCRbeta repertoires from subjects exposed to, actively infected with, or recovered from COVID-19. A freely available public database, intended as a resource for researchers studying the immune response to SARS-CoV-2, is where the repertoires were released. Samples were obtained from the ongoing ImmuneRACE study (first 160 participants) and from 1,254 subjects provided by 6 global collaborators. Nearly every sample came with metadata listing a de-identified subject ID, COVID-19 status, age in years and sex. Where HLA class I and class II types were available, the types were taken from metadata supplied by the sample provider, not from assay-based typing. What the work shows at the level of the full study, not this receptor alone: How much clinical and demographic metadata was included differed by source and by participant, and the metadata was provided uncurated.

The immunoSEQ Assay, a bias-controlled multiplex PCR, was used to amplify TCRbeta CDR3 regions from genomic DNA. The original methods were these. Within the assay, amplification of reference gene primers was used to estimate how many nucleated cells each sample contained. To quantify the absolute abundance of each unique TCRbeta CDR3 rearrangement, sequence reads were collapsed and filtered. For each sample, productive Simpson clonality was calculated by taking the square root of Simpson's diversity index across productive rearrangements. Imported from immuneACCESS, the table was reduced by TCRdb to in-frame sequences with V and J called. These copies leave out some clones; in studies compared against another copy, an unresolved V gene accounts for under half, and the cause of the remainder is not known. That table is the source of V, J and clone size, and D and trimming were worked out from the DNA. The table for this sample lists some 140,000 clones; about 90% of them were counted only once. Around 20% of the sample lies in the top ten.

Samples from volunteer blood donors who had recovered from COVID-19 were contributed by a second Seattle source. The collaborating institutions used their own protocols to collect whole blood in K2EDTA tubes. Collaborator samples were shipped for TCRbeta analysis as frozen whole blood, isolated PBMCs, or DNA extracted from either sample type. About this clone itself: The specificity of this receptor is unknown. The input lacks base qualities; no much larger clone sits a single base away.

The CDR3 covers 14 residues, taking in both the cysteine and the phenylalanine. The sequence is cut down to CDR3 DNA, 42 bases in frame from base 1. The germline V gene yields MNHNS for CDR1 and SASEGT for CDR2. V is reduced by 3 bases and J by 0 bases, leaving a spacing of 9 bases between them. This TCR came from a woman in her forties or fifties who had recovered from COVID-19. Sequenced input: peripheral blood. The sequence joins TRBV6-1 to TRBJ2-7; the D gene is perhaps TRBD1, from 6 matching bases. The CDR3 protein is CASSDRGISYEQYF. The base sequence is TGTGCCAGCAGTGACAGGGGAATCTCCTACGAGCAGTACTTC.